The rows below give T cell receptor beta chains drawn from one sample of a study of technical replicates of blood from several donors. Clones were sequenced by immunoSEQ multiplex PCR, and TCRdb holds only the in-frame ones, with some missing. The table shows about 15,000 clones, with approximately 86% occurring only once. The sequenced material came from PBMCs. Receptor source: a human donor in good health. CDR3s include the opening cysteine and the closing phenylalanine or tryptophan.

CDR3 | J | V
CASSLQSWDLAPNEQFF | TRBJ2-1 | TRBV7-8
CASSLVGTYEQYF | TRBJ2-7 | TRBV7-9
CASSVLAGGPYEQYF | TRBJ2-7 | TRBV10-2
CASSLILPFNEKLFF | TRBJ1-4 | TRBV28
CASSDRFYGYTF | TRBJ1-2 | TRBV6-5
CASSLAGTPPLEQYF | TRBJ2-7 | TRBV28
CASSYASGTNEQYF | TRBJ2-7 | TRBV28
CASSLGQGFGEQYF | TRBJ2-7 | TRBV7-2
CASSPGGTRPHGYTF | TRBJ1-2 | TRBV5-1
CASSLFDRGNNQPQHF | TRBJ1-5 | TRBV6-6
CASSLRDRAATNEKLFF | TRBJ1-4 | TRBV5-1
CAISGSGGADTEAFF | TRBJ1-1 | TRBV10-3
CASSRDFGDEQFF | TRBJ2-1 | TRBV7-2
CASRSTTEAFF | TRBJ1-1 | TRBV6-5
CASGGGSGAEQFF | TRBJ2-1 | TRBV7-6
CASSFTTGTSGLDEQFF | TRBJ2-1 | TRBV28
CASSVVTSGSAGELFF | TRBJ2-2 | TRBV9
CASSETASGNNEQFF | TRBJ2-1 | TRBV6-1
CASSPLGGWSSYNEQFF | TRBJ2-1 | TRBV7-9
CASSLVYSHEQYF | TRBJ2-7 | TRBV11-2
CASSFLAGGVFPEQFF | TRBJ2-1 | TRBV14
CASRFGLRASGLNTGELFF | TRBJ2-2 | TRBV19
CASSLLGGDNEQFF | TRBJ2-1 | TRBV5-6
CASSLGGLEEPQHF | TRBJ1-5 | TRBV5-1
CASSLLAGGTDTQYF | TRBJ2-3 | TRBV28
CASNTLLTGINEQFF | TRBJ2-1 | TRBV5-6
CASRLDSNYGYTF | TRBJ1-2 | TRBV6-1
CASSPSRESAFF | TRBJ1-1 | TRBV6-5
CASSPDRSNQPQHF | TRBJ1-5 | TRBV7-2
CAWSGRQGDQPQHF | TRBJ1-5 | TRBV30